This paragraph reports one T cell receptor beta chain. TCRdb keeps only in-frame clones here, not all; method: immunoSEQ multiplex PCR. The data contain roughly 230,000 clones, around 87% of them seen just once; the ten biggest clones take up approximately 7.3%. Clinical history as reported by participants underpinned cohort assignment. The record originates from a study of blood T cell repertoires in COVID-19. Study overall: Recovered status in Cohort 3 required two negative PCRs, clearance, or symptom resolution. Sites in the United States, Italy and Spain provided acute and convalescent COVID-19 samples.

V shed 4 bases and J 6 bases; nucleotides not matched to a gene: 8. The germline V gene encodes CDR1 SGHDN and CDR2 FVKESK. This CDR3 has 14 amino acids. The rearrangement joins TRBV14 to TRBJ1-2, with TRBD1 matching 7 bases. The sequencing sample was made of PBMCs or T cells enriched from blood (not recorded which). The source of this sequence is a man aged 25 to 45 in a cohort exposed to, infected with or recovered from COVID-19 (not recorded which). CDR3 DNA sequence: TGTGCCAGCAGCCGACGAGGACAGGAGCATGGCTACACCTTC. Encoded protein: CASSRRGQEHGYTF.